Here is one T cell receptor (beta chain) with its context. Germline values: CDR1 SGHVS, CDR2 FQNEAQ. V was pared by 1 base and J by 0 bases, with 3 bases of the junction left unmatched. The CDR3 sequence is 18 residues long. The entry originates in a study of blood T cell repertoires in COVID-19. Background on the study: Samples of COVID-19 (acute and convalescent) were obtained from the United States, Italy and Spain.

Original processing notes: The authors estimated nucleated cell counts from reference gene primer amplification. Method: immunoSEQ multiplex PCR; TCRdb's copy keeps in-frame clones and lacks some. The V and J calls and clone size come from that table; D and trimming were worked out from the DNA. This repertoire shows over 50,000 clones, around 77% found once; its top ten account for roughly a fifth. The TCR originated in a man aged 80 or over with active or convalescent COVID-19. Sample: peripheral blood. The chain employs TRBV7-8 and TRBJ1-6, with TRBD1 matching 10 bases. CDR3 sequence: CASSLGTGGGSYNSPLHF. For the CDR3, the DNA is TGTGCCAGCAGCTTAGGGACAGGGGGTGGCTCCTATAATTCACCCCTCCACTTT.